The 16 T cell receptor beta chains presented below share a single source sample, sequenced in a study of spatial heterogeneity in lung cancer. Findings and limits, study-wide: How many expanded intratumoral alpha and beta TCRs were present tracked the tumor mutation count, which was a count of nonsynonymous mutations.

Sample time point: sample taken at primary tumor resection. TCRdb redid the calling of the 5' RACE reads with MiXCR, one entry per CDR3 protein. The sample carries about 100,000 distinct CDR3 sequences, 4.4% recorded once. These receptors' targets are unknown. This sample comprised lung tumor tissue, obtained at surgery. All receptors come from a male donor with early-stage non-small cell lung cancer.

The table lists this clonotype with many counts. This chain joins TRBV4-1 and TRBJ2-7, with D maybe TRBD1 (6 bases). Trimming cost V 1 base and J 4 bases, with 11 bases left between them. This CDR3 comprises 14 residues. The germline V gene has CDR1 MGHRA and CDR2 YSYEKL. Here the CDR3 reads CASSQVGRGYEQYF. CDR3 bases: TGCGCCAGCAGCCAAGTTGGCAGGGGTTACGAGCAGTACTTC.

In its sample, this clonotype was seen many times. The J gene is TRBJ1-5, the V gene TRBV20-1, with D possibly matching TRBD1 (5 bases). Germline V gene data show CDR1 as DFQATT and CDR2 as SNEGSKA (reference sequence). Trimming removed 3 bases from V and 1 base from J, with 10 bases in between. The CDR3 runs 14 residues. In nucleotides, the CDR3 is TGCAGTGCTAGGGTGGGGGACAGCAATCAGCCCCAGCATTTT. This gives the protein CSARVGDSNQPQHF.

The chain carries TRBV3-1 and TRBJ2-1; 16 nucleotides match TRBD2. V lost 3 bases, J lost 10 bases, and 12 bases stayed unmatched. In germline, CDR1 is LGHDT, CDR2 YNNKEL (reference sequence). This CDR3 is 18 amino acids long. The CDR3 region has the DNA TGTGCCAGCAGCCAGGGACTAGCGGGAGGGCCCGTGTCCATCGAGCAGTTCTTC. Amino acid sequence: CASSQGLAGGPVSIEQFF.

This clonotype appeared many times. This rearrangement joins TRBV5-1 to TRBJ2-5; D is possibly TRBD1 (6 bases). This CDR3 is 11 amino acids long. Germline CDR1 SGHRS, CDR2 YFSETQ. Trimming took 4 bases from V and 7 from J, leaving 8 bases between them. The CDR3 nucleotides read TGCGCCAGCAGCGAACAGGGGACCCAGTACTTC. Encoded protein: CASSEQGTQYF.

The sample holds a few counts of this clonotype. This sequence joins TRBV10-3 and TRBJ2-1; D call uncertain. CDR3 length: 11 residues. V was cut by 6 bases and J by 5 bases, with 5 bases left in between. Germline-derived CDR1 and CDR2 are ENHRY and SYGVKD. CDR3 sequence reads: CAIRTNNEQFF. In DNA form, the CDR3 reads TGTGCCATCAGAACTAACAATGAGCAGTTCTTC.

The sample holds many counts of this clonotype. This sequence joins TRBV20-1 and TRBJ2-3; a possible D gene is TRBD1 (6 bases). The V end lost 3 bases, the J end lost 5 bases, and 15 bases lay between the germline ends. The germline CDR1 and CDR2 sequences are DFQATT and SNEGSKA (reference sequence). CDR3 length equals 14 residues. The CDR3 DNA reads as TGCAGTGCTAGTGGCCAGGGGAGAAGAGATACGCAGTATTTT. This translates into CSASGQGRRDTQYF.

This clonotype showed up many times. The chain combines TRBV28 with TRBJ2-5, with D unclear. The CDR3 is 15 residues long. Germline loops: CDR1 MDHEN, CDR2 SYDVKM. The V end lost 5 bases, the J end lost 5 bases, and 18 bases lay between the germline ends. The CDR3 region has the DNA TGTGCCAGCAGTAGGCGATGGGCGAGAGGCGAGACCCAGTACTTC. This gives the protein CASSRRWARGETQYF.

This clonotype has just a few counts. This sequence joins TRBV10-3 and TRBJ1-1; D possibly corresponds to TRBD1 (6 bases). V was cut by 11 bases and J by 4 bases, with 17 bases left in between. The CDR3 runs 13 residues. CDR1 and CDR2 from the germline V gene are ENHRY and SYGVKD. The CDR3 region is CAARGGQGTEAFF. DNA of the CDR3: TGTGCCGCGCGAGGGGGGCAGGGCACTGAAGCTTTCTTT.

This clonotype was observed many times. CDR3 nucleotides: TGCGCCAGCAGCTCGGTCTCAGGGGGCAACGCAGATACGCAGTATTTT. Translation: CASSSVSGGNADTQYF. The rearrangement joins TRBV5-1 to TRBJ2-3; 8 bases line up with TRBD1. J gave up 4 bases and V 3 bases, and 10 bases lay outside the gene matches. Germline values: CDR1 SGHRS, CDR2 YFSETQ. CDR3 length: 16 residues.

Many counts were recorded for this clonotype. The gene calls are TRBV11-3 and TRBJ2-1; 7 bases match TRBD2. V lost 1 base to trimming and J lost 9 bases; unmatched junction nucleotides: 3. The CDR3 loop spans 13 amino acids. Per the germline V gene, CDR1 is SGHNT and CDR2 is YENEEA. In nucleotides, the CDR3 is TGTGCCAGCAGCTTAGCTGGGGGGGTTGAGCAGTTCTTC. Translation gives CASSLAGGVEQFF. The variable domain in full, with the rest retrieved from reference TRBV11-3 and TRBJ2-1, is EAGVVQSPRYKIIEKKQPVAFWCNPISGHNTLYWYLQNLGQGPELLIRYENEEAVDDSQLPKDRFSAERLKGVDSTLKIQPAELGDSAVYLCASSLAGGVEQFFGPGTRLTVL.

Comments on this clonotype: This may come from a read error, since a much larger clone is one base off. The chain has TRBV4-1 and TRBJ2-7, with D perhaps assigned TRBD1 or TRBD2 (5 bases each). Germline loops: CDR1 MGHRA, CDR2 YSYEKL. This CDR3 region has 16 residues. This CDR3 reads CVSSQAPGTDEYEQYF. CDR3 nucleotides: TGCGTCAGCAGCCAAGCCCCCGGGACGGATGAGTACGAGCAGTACTTC.

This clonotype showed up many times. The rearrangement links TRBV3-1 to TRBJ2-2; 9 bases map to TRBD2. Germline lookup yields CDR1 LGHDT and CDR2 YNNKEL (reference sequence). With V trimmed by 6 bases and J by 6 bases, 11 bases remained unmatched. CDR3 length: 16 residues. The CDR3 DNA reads TGTGCCAGCAGTCCTTGGGTAGCGGGAGAGGCCGGGGAGCTGTTTTTT. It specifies CASSPWVAGEAGELFF.

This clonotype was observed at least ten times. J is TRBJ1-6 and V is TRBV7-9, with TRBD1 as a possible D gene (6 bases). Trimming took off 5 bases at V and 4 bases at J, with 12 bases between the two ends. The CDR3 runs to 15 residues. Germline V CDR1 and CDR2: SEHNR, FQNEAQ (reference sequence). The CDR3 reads CASSRDGQYNSPLHF. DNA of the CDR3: TGTGCCAGCAGCCGGGACGGACAGTATAATTCACCCCTCCACTTT. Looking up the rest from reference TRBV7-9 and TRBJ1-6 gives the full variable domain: DTGVSQNPRHKITKRGQNVTFRCDPISEHNRLYWYRQTLGQGPEFLTYFQNEAQLEKSRLLSDRFSAERPKGSFSTLEIQRTEQGDSAMYLCASSRDGQYNSPLHFGNGTRLTVT.

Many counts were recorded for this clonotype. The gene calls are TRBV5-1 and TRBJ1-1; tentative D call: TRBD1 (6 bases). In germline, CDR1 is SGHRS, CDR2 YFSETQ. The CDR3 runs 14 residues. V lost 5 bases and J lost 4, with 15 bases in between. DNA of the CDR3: TGCGCCAGCAGACCGGGACAAGGTGGCACTGAAGCTTTCTTT. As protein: CASRPGQGGTEAFF.

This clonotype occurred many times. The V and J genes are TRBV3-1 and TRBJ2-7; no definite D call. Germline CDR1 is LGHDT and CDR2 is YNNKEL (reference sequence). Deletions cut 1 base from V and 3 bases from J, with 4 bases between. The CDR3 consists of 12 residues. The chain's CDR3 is CASSQADYEQYF. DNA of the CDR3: TGTGCCAGCAGCCAAGCAGACTACGAGCAGTACTTC.

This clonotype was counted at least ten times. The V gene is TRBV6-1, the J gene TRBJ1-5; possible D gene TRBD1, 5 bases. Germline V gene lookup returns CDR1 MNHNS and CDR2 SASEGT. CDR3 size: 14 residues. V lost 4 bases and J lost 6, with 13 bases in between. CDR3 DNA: TGTGCCAGCAGTGCTTACACTGGGGGTCAGCCCCAGCATTTT. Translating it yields CASSAYTGGQPQHF.